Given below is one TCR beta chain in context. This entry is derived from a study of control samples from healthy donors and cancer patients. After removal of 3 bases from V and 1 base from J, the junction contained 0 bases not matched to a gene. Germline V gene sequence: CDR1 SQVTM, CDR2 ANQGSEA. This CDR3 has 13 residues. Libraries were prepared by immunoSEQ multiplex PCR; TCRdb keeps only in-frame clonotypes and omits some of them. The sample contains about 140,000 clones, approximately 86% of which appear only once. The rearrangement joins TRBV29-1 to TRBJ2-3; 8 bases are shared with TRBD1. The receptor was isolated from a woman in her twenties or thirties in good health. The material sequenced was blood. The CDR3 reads CSVEGQGTDTQYF. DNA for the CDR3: TGCAGCGTTGAGGGACAGGGCACAGATACGCAGTATTTT.